The clone carrying this T cell receptor beta chain was counted at least ten times. MiXCR, applied by TCRdb to the 5' RACE reads, yields one record per CDR3 protein. The table shows about 59,000 distinct CDR3 sequences, with under 25% occurring only once. This CDR3 comprises 14 residues. Germline V gives CDR1 SGHRS, CDR2 YFSETQ. The J segment lost 8 bases and the V segment lost 3 bases, leaving 10 bases of the junction unmatched. The sorted Tregs were CD4+CD25+CD127-/low cells. This chain links TRBV5-1 with TRBJ2-7, with 8 bases lining up with TRBD1. The sequence came from a female donor with breast cancer. Source material: tumor-infiltrating Tregs sorted from the breast tumor. CDR3 nucleotides: TGCGCCAGCAGCTCGGAGGTGACAGGGGCCCAGCAGTACTTC. This codes for CASSSEVTGAQQYF. The full variable domain, with the rest looked up from reference TRBV5-1 and TRBJ2-7, is KAGVTQTPRYLIKTRGQQVTLSCSPISGHRSVSWYQQTPGQGLQFLFEYFSETQRNKGNFPGRFSGRQFSNSRSEMNVSTLELGDSALYLCASSSEVTGAQQYFGPGTRLTVT.